This is a list of T cell receptor beta chains from one sample in a study of blood T cell repertoires in COVID-19. The method was immunoSEQ multiplex PCR; TCRdb's version includes in-frame clones alone and lacks a portion of them. The sample contains roughly 200,000 clones, 85% to 90% of which appear only once. Source material: PBMCs or T cells enriched from blood (not recorded which). These TCRs come from a man under 40 who had recovered from COVID-19. Each CDR3 is given with its conserved first and last residue. D genes are given only for firm matches. Some rows have no size entry. The others give once, few or many, or a class for an expanded clone.

j_gene,v_gene,d_gene,abundance,CDR3aa,CDR3nt
TRBJ2-5,TRBV3-1/TRBV3-2,NA,NA,CASKREQVGGETQYF,TGTGCCAGCAAGAGAGAACAGGTTGGTGGAGAGACCCAGTACTTC
TRBJ1-5,TRBV15,TRBD1,NA,CATSRGDRGRQPQHF,TGTGCCACCAGCAGAGGGGACAGGGGCCGGCAGCCCCAGCATTTT
TRBJ1-2,TRBV4-3,NA,once,CASSARQATNYGYTF,TGCGCCAGCAGCGCCCGACAGGCTACTAACTATGGCTACACCTTC
TRBJ2-1,TRBV10-1,TRBD1,NA,CASSGGQGSSYNEQFF,TGCGCCAGCAGTGGGGGACAGGGAAGCTCCTACAATGAGCAGTTCTTC
TRBJ2-1,TRBV18,TRBD2,once,CASSRTSGYNEQFF,TGTGCCAGCTCAAGGACTAGCGGCTACAATGAGCAGTTCTTC
TRBJ2-7,TRBV28,NA,NA,CASSPWGGAAMKEQYF,TGTGCCAGCAGTCCTTGGGGGGGCGCAGCGATGAAAGAGCAGTACTTC
TRBJ1-2,TRBV19,TRBD1,few,CASSLPAQGARGYTF,TGTGCCAGTAGCCTCCCCGCCCAGGGGGCGCGTGGCTACACCTTC
TRBJ1-1,TRBV5-8,TRBD1,NA,CASSLTLDRRDTEAFF,TGTGCCAGCAGCTTGACCTTGGACAGGAGGGACACTGAAGCTTTCTTT
TRBJ2-1,TRBV28,NA,NA,CASSLQTPRGEQFF,TGTGCCAGCAGTTTACAAACCCCGCGGGGTGAGCAGTTCTTC
TRBJ2-7,TRBV28,TRBD2,NA,CASSFGLAGDRSYEQYF,TGTGCCAGCAGTTTTGGGCTAGCGGGCGACCGCTCCTACGAGCAGTACTTC
TRBJ2-1,TRBV5-1,TRBD2,NA,CASSLLWTSVGGEQFF,TGCGCCAGCAGCTTGCTTTGGACTAGCGTCGGGGGTGAGCAGTTCTTC
TRBJ2-4,TRBV19,NA,NA,CASSSVKNIQYF,TGTGCCAGTAGTTCCGTCAAAAACATTCAGTACTTC
TRBJ1-6,TRBV11-2,NA,NA,CASSLSRGMNSPLHF,TGTGCCAGCAGCTTATCTAGGGGCATGAATTCACCCCTCCACTTT
TRBJ1-2,TRBV2,NA,NA,CASSEGPGWGERYGYTF,TGTGCCAGCAGTGAGGGGCCTGGTTGGGGGGAACGGTATGGCTACACCTTC
TRBJ2-5,TRBV7-2,TRBD1,NA,CASSSWDRAGETQYF,TGTGCCAGCAGCTCCTGGGACAGGGCAGGGGAGACCCAGTACTTC
TRBJ2-3,TRBV7-2,TRBD2,NA,CASSLERGARRSTQYF,TGTGCCAGCAGCTTAGAGCGGGGTGCGAGACGGAGTACGCAGTATTTT
TRBJ1-2,TRBV4-3,NA,NA,CASSPYASGDYGYTF,TGCGCCAGCAGCCCCTATGCCTCAGGGGACTATGGCTACACCTTC
TRBJ2-7,TRBV28,NA,NA,CATHGQHYEQYF,TGTGCCACACATGGACAACACTACGAGCAGTACTTC
TRBJ1-2,TRBV18,NA,once,CASTSAPITLGGYGYTF,TGTGCCAGCACATCAGCCCCCATAACCTTGGGGGGCTATGGCTACACCTTC
TRBJ2-5,TRBV28,TRBD2,NA,CASRPRLAGVLETQYF,TGTGCCAGCAGGCCTAGACTAGCGGGAGTATTAGAGACCCAGTACTTC
TRBJ1-1,TRBV11-2,TRBD1,NA,CASSYQLTGTENTEAFF,TGTGCCAGCAGCTATCAATTAACCGGGACAGAGAACACTGAAGCTTTCTTT
TRBJ2-2,TRBV19,TRBD2,NA,CASSISSGGALGTGELFF,TGTGCCAGTAGTATAAGTAGCGGGGGGGCCTTGGGGACCGGGGAGCTGTTTTTT
TRBJ2-7,TRBV19,TRBD1,NA,CASSAVSGGEQYF,TGTGCCAGTAGTGCAGTCTCAGGGGGCGAGCAGTACTTC
TRBJ2-2,TRBV5-1,TRBD2,NA,CASSLELVGLAGTGELFF,TGCGCCAGCAGCTTGGAACTAGTTGGTTTAGCGGGCACCGGGGAGCTGTTTTTT
TRBJ1-2,TRBV30,NA,NA,CAWSVPSSGYTF,TGTGCCTGGAGTGTACCTAGCAGTGGCTACACCTTC
TRBJ2-7,TRBV5-1,TRBD1,NA,CASSRFGTGSSYEQYF,TGCGCCAGCAGCCGCTTCGGGACAGGGAGCTCCTACGAGCAGTACTTC
TRBJ2-7,TRBV7-9,NA,NA,CASSIGRSSYEQYF,TGTGCCAGCAGCATAGGACGGAGCTCCTACGAGCAGTACTTC
TRBJ1-2,TRBV7-8,NA,NA,CASSFPDRLNYGYTF,TGTGCCAGCAGCTTTCCCGACAGACTTAACTATGGCTACACCTTC
TRBJ2-3,TRBV7-2,TRBD1,NA,CASSLAGTGTSDTQYF,TGTGCCAGCAGCTTAGCCGGGACAGGGACCTCAGATACGCAGTATTTT
TRBJ2-2,TRBV10-2,NA,NA,CASRATALPRTGELFF,TGCGCCAGCAGGGCGACAGCGCTACCGAGGACCGGGGAGCTGTTTTTT
TRBJ1-2,TRBV7-9,NA,NA,CASSTSQGTGYTF,TGTGCCAGCAGCACATCACAGGGAACCGGCTACACCTTC
TRBJ2-2,TRBV4-2,TRBD1,NA,CASSQVLTGSGTGELFF,TGTGCCAGCAGCCAAGTACTGACAGGGTCGGGCACCGGGGAGCTGTTTTTT
TRBJ2-3,TRBV5-4,TRBD1,NA,CASSLRTGGQTDTQYF,TGTGCCAGCAGCCTCAGGACAGGGGGCCAGACAGATACGCAGTATTTT
TRBJ2-2,TRBV19,NA,NA,CASSIKTVNTGELFF,TGTGCCAGTAGTATTAAGACAGTGAACACCGGGGAGCTGTTTTTT
TRBJ2-7,TRBV14,TRBD2,NA,CASSLPGLARDEQYF,TGTGCCAGCAGCCTACCGGGACTAGCGAGGGACGAGCAGTACTTC
TRBJ1-5,TRBV24-1,TRBD1,NA,CATSDPGQGGNQPQHF,TGTGCCACCAGTGACCCTGGACAGGGGGGTAATCAGCCCCAGCATTTT
TRBJ2-1,TRBV4-1,NA,NA,CASSQPGRGPTNEQFF,TGCGCCAGCAGCCAACCCGGGCGGGGGCCCACCAATGAGCAGTTCTTC
TRBJ1-2,TRBV28,TRBD1,few,CASRGGQGLYGYTF,TGTGCCAGCAGGGGTGGACAGGGTCTTTATGGCTACACCTTC
TRBJ2-3,TRBV13,TRBD2,NA,CASSTAGGRADTQYF,TGTGCCAGCAGTACCGCGGGGGGCCGGGCAGATACGCAGTATTTT
TRBJ1-3,TRBV28,TRBD1,NA,CASRTQGASGNTIYF,TGTGCCAGCAGGACACAGGGGGCATCTGGAAACACCATATATTTT
TRBJ2-5,TRBV5-4,NA,NA,CASSPKARNQETQYF,TGTGCCAGCAGCCCCAAGGCGAGGAACCAAGAGACCCAGTACTTC
TRBJ2-7,TRBV5-4,NA,NA,CASSTYRDPYEQYF,TGTGCCAGCAGCACATACAGGGACCCCTACGAGCAGTACTTC
TRBJ1-1,TRBV7-8,NA,NA,CASSLNRMNTEAFF,TGTGCCAGCAGCTTAAACAGGATGAACACTGAAGCTTTCTTT
TRBJ2-1,TRBV2,TRBD2,NA,CASSESLAGVVEQFF,TGTGCCAGCAGTGAATCCCTAGCGGGAGTGGTTGAGCAGTTCTTC
TRBJ2-7,TRBV7-9,NA,NA,CASSQPVWASSYEQYF,TGTGCCAGCAGCCAACCCGTTTGGGCTTCCTCCTACGAGCAGTACTTC
TRBJ2-1,TRBV5-1,NA,NA,CASSFLNEQFF,TGCGCCAGCAGCTTTCTCAATGAGCAGTTCTTC
TRBJ2-2,TRBV4-3,NA,NA,CASSPGALTGELFF,TGCGCCAGCAGCCCAGGGGCCCTCACCGGGGAGCTGTTTTTT
TRBJ2-5,TRBV29-1,TRBD1,once,CSGRTGGEETQYF,TGCAGCGGCCGGACAGGGGGAGAGGAGACCCAGTACTTC
TRBJ1-1,TRBV27,NA,few,CASSRQSFTEAFF,TGTGCCAGCAGTCGACAGTCGTTCACTGAAGCTTTCTTT
TRBJ1-3,TRBV18,TRBD1,NA,CASSPDGTAGNTIYF,TGTGCCAGCTCACCCGACGGGACAGCAGGAAACACCATATATTTT
TRBJ1-2,TRBV7-2,TRBD1,NA,CASSYSGTGLGGYTF,TGTGCCAGCAGCTATTCCGGGACAGGGTTGGGTGGCTACACCTTC
TRBJ2-2,TRBV11-2,NA,NA,CASSFQRSTGELFF,TGTGCCAGCAGCTTCCAGCGTAGCACCGGGGAGCTGTTTTTT
TRBJ1-2,TRBV2,NA,NA,CASSVDKNYGYTF,TGTGCCAGCAGTGTGGACAAGAACTATGGCTACACCTTC
TRBJ2-5,TRBV27,TRBD2,NA,CASSFRGAGETQYF,TGTGCCAGCAGTTTCCGTGGAGCGGGGGAGACCCAGTACTTC
TRBJ1-5,TRBV24-1,NA,once,CATSEQYSNQPQHF,TGTGCCACCAGTGAACAGTATAGCAATCAGCCCCAGCATTTT
TRBJ2-2,TRBV28,TRBD1,NA,CASSRDRLIGELFF,TGTGCCAGCAGCAGGGACAGGCTGATCGGGGAGCTGTTTTTT
TRBJ1-1,TRBV28,NA,NA,CASSPPIGVTEAFF,TGTGCCAGCAGTCCCCCGATCGGGGTCACTGAAGCTTTCTTT
TRBJ2-7,TRBV15,NA,NA,CATSSERRGAYEQYF,TGTGCCACCAGCAGTGAGCGGCGGGGTGCGTACGAGCAGTACTTC
TRBJ2-7,TRBV6-6,TRBD1,NA,CASRPGQGLNEQYF,TGTGCCAGCAGACCAGGACAGGGCTTAAACGAGCAGTACTTC